Given below is one T cell receptor (beta chain) in context. No progression to ophthalmopathy during 18 months of follow-up defined stable disease. These data come from a study of T cells in Graves' hyperthyroidism and ophthalmopathy. RNA transcripts gave rise to amplified TCR beta CDR3 regions. HTBI primers were the set used in a first-round RT-PCR of the TCR CDR3. From the multiplex PCR reads, TCRdb called clonotypes with MiXCR, one entry per CDR3 protein. This sample has a few hundred thousand distinct CDR3 sequences; approximately 14% occur once, and the top ten carry about 5%. Source material: blood. This receptor was taken from a young woman with Graves' hyperthyroidism.

CDR3 sequence: CASKRGAEETQYF. The DNA of the CDR3 is TGTGCCAGCAAGCGGGGGGCCGAAGAGACCCAGTACTTC. The chain employs TRBV6-2 or TRBV6-3 and TRBJ2-5, with TRBD2 matching 9 bases. This CDR3 spans 13 amino acids. After removal of 7 bases from V and 3 bases from J, the junction contained 3 bases not matched to a gene. Germline V lookup: CDR1 MNHEY, CDR2 SVGEGT.